The 28 T cell receptor beta chains reported below all come from one sample, sequenced in a study of cytomegalovirus exposure and HLA in healthy donors. The PCR employed 60 Vbeta primers together with 13 Jbeta primers. Measured with immunoSEQ multiplex PCR; TCRdb has only the in-frame clones, and not every one. The sample records about 150,000 clones, about 75% being singletons. The sample consisted of PBMCs. The source is a man between 18 and 35 years old in good health and CMV-seronegative.

This clone was picked up one time. The chain recombines TRBV4-3 with TRBJ2-7; 7 positions agree with TRBD2. Germline values: CDR1 LGHNA, CDR2 YSLEER. The CDR3 loop spans 15 amino acids. Losses at the gene ends were 0 bases for V and 3 bases for J; bases not matched to a gene: 5. CDR3 coding DNA: TGCGCCAGCAGCCAAGAGGGAGCGGGGAACTACGAGCAGTACTTC. As protein: CASSQEGAGNYEQYF.

The count of this clone is one. The rearrangement joins TRBV5-4 to TRBJ1-1, with D possibly matching TRBD1 (6 bases). V was trimmed by 5 bases and J by 4 bases, leaving 6 bases between them. Looked up from germline, CDR1 is SGHNT and CDR2 is YYREEE (reference sequence). This CDR3 has 11 amino acids. The CDR3: CASRGGTEAFF. CDR3 DNA: TGTGCCAGCAGAGGGGGCACTGAAGCTTTCTTT.

The rearrangement links TRBV2 to TRBJ2-1; D gene uncertain. Germline CDR1 reads SNHLY; CDR2 reads FYNNEI. The CDR3 is made up of 14 amino acids. V lost 3 bases and J 8 bases, leaving 14 bases between the germline ends. In DNA form, the CDR3 reads TGTGCCAGCAGTGACCCCAATAGCTTCCATGAGCAGTTCTTC. Translation: CASSDPNSFHEQFF.

This clone was counted only a few times. V usage is TRBV6-4 and J usage is TRBJ2-7; D remains unclear. The V end lost 5 bases, the J end lost 7 bases, and 18 bases lay between the germline ends. The germline V gene encodes CDR1 MRHNA and CDR2 SNTAGT. This CDR3 has 14 amino acids. The CDR3 reads CASSPSDLSQEQYF. The CDR3 DNA is TGTGCCAGCAGTCCTTCTGACCTGTCACAGGAGCAGTACTTC.

Comment on this clone: A read error may produce the germline difference seen at one junction end. The chain joins TRBV7-2 to TRBJ2-1; D is uncertain. Germline-derived CDR1 and CDR2 are SGHTA and FQGNSA. This CDR3 has 13 residues. The CDR3 DNA follows: TGTGCCAGCAGCTTAGGGCCCAACAATGCGCAGTTCTTC. It encodes CASSLGPNNAQFF. Drawing the rest from reference TRBV7-2 and TRBJ2-1, the complete variable domain is GAGVSQSPSNKVTEKGKDVELRCDPISGHTALYWYRQSLGQGLEFLIYFQGNSAPDKSGLPSDRFSAERTGGSVSTLTIQRTQQEDSAVYLCASSLGPNNAQFFGPGTRLTVL.

The chain links TRBV5-6 to TRBJ1-5; possibly TRBD1 for D (5 bases). Germline loops: CDR1 SGHDT, CDR2 YYEEEE. V lost 1 base, J lost 0 bases, and 8 bases lay in between. This CDR3 is 15 amino acids long. CDR3 loop: CASSLRQHSNQPQHF. The CDR3 region has the DNA TGTGCCAGCAGCTTGAGACAGCATAGCAATCAGCCCCAGCATTTT.

The V gene is TRBV11-2, the J gene TRBJ1-1, with D hard to call. V shed 5 bases and J shed 4 bases, with 17 bases lying between them. CDR3 length: 15 amino acids. Per germline, CDR1 SGHAT and CDR2 FQNNGV. The CDR3 here is CASSINYGRITEAFF. The CDR3 DNA reads as TGTGCCAGCAGCATAAATTATGGGAGAATCACTGAAGCTTTCTTT.

This clone was picked up a small number of times. This chain connects TRBV7-2 to TRBJ2-7; D remains unclear. Germline V gene sequence: CDR1 SGHTA, CDR2 FQGNSA. V was cut by 2 bases and J by 2 bases, with 16 bases left in between. The CDR3 consists of 16 residues. CDR3 DNA: TGTGCCAGCAGCTTAAGTCCCGCGCTTGCGGCCTACGAGCAGTACTTC. Residues: CASSLSPALAAYEQYF.

This clone was seen only a few times. CDR3 DNA: TGTGCCAGCAGCTTTACTAACACCCAAGAGACCCAGTACTTC. Translating it yields CASSFTNTQETQYF. The chain is built from TRBV7-2 and TRBJ2-5; D is uncertain. Trimming left V 3 bases short and J 1 base short, with 9 bases between. Looked up from germline, CDR1 is SGHTA and CDR2 is FQGNSA. The CDR3 consists of 14 residues.

In nucleotides, the CDR3 is TGTGCCAGCAGTAGGGTCCGGGACAAAGACTACGAGCAGTACTTC. It translates to CASSRVRDKDYEQYF. This chain uses TRBV6-5 with TRBJ2-7, with D possibly matching TRBD1 (6 bases). The V gene lost 5 bases and the J gene lost 3 bases, with 17 bases spanning the gap. Per germline, CDR1 MNHEY and CDR2 SVGAGI. The CDR3 loop spans 15 amino acids.

The V call is TRBV30, the J call TRBJ2-2; 12 bases are a match to TRBD2. Germline assignment: CDR1 GTSNPN and CDR2 SVGIG (reference sequence). J was trimmed by 0 bases and V by 8 bases; bases with no gene match: 13. The CDR3 is made up of 18 amino acids. The CDR3 region has the DNA TGTGCCCGCGGGTTTGGGACTAGCGGGCCAACGAACACCGGGGAGCTGTTTTTT. The encoded protein is CARGFGTSGPTNTGELFF.

The J gene is TRBJ1-1, the V gene TRBV6-1, with a tentative D call TRBD1 (5 bases). V was clipped by 7 bases and J by 3 bases, with 12 bases between them. The CDR3 is 13 amino acids. The germline V gene encodes CDR1 MNHNS and CDR2 SASEGT. The CDR3, as DNA: TGTGCCAGCATTGGACGCAGGGACACTGAAGCTTTCTTT. Its translation: CASIGRRDTEAFF.

This clone turned up a few times. The CDR3 DNA is TGTGCCAGCAGCGCGCGACAGGGAGCGGGCTACGAGCAGTACTTC. It encodes CASSARQGAGYEQYF. V is TRBV7-9 and J is TRBJ2-7, with a tentative D call TRBD1 (7 bases). The CDR3 totals 15 residues. Trimming cost V 5 bases and J 3 bases, with 17 bases left between them. CDR1 and CDR2 (germline): SEHNR, FQNEAQ (reference sequence).

This clone has a handful of counts. The chain has TRBV5-6 and TRBJ2-1; TRBD2 matches 8 bases. Unmatched junction bases numbered 10, after V lost 2 bases and J lost 9 bases. The CDR3 runs to 15 residues. From germline, CDR1 is SGHDT and CDR2 YYEEEE. As DNA, the CDR3 is TGTGCCAGCAGCTTTTCCCTCGGACTAGCTGGTGAGCAGTTCTTC. This translates into CASSFSLGLAGEQFF.

The rearrangement links TRBV7-2 to TRBJ2-5; 7 positions agree with TRBD1. The V gene's germline CDR1 is SGHTA and CDR2 FQGNSA. The CDR3 loop spans 16 amino acids. Unmatched junction bases numbered 17, after V lost 10 bases and J lost 3 bases. CDR3 protein: CANRLRQGRREETQYF. The DNA of the CDR3 is TGTGCCAACAGACTCCGACAGGGACGGCGGGAAGAGACCCAGTACTTC.

The J gene is TRBJ2-1, the V gene TRBV7-9, with 7 bases lining up with TRBD1. The CDR3 is 15 residues long. V trimming: 4 bases; J trimming: 3 bases; junction bases outside the gene matches: 6. Germline CDR1 reads SEHNR; CDR2 reads FQNEAQ (reference sequence). This CDR3 reads CASSSPGTVYNEQFF. DNA for the CDR3: TGTGCCAGCAGCTCTCCCGGGACAGTCTACAATGAGCAGTTCTTC.

The CDR3 loop reads CASSGVVAGTGELFF. The CDR3 coding sequence is TGTGCCAGCAGCGGTGTAGTAGCGGGAACCGGGGAGCTGTTTTTT. The genes are TRBV9 and TRBJ2-2, with 8 bases lining up with TRBD2. Trimming at V came to 3 bases and at J to 5 bases, leaving 6 bases not matched to a gene. Germline V gene data show CDR1 as SGDLS and CDR2 as YYNGEE. This CDR3 contains 15 residues.

The chain has TRBV19 and TRBJ2-5; no firm D call. CDR3 length: 14 amino acids. The germline V and J ends were trimmed by 3 bases and 5 bases, with 13 bases remaining between them. CDR1 is LNHDA, CDR2 SQIVND, per germline (reference sequence). CDR3 DNA: TGTGCCAGTAGTATTTCCGAGGAGCCTGAGACCCAGTACTTC. Its translation: CASSISEEPETQYF. The full variable domain, its missing parts supplied by reference TRBV19 and TRBJ2-5, is DGGITQSPKYLFRKEGQNVTLSCEQNLNHDAMYWYRQDPGQGLRLIYYSQIVNDFQKGDIAEGYSVSREKKESFPLTVTSAQKNPTAFYLCASSISEEPETQYFGPGTRLLVL.

The genes are TRBV30 and TRBJ1-6, with D possibly being TRBD1 (5 bases). Germline V gene sequence: CDR1 GTSNPN, CDR2 SVGIG (reference sequence). There are 12 residues in the CDR3. The V and J ends lost 5 bases and 9 bases respectively, with 11 bases between them. The CDR3 spells CAWARVSSPLHF. CDR3 bases: TGTGCCTGGGCCAGGGTGAGTTCACCCCTCCACTTT. Together with reference TRBV30 and TRBJ1-6, the CDR3 gives the full variable domain: SQTIHQWPATLVQPVGSPLSLECTVEGTSNPNLYWYRQAAGRGLQLLFYSVGIGQISSEVPQNLSASRPQDRQFILSSKKLLLSDSGFYLCAWARVSSPLHFGNGTRLTVT.

The chain carries TRBV9 and TRBJ2-6; 10 bases agree with TRBD1. Trimming took 4 bases from V and 1 from J; bases not matched to a gene: 8. Germline-derived CDR1 and CDR2 are SGDLS and YYNGEE. This CDR3 contains 18 residues. CDR3 sequence reads: CASSPNDRGRSGANVLTF. In DNA, the CDR3 is TGTGCCAGCAGCCCGAACGACAGGGGGCGATCTGGGGCCAACGTCCTGACTTTC.

The rearrangement joins TRBV10-2 to TRBJ1-5; a weak D match, TRBD1 (6 bases). The CDR3 has 13 residues. Germline CDR1 WSHSY, CDR2 SAAADI. V lost 11 bases to trimming and J lost 5 bases, with 16 bases between them. CDR3 sequence reads: CARGGQIYQPQHF. Here the CDR3 DNA reads TGCGCCCGAGGAGGACAGATTTATCAGCCCCAGCATTTT.

This clone was seen only once. The CDR3 reads CASSRDSFGELFF. CDR3 sequence (DNA): TGTGCCAGTAGCCGCGATTCTTTCGGGGAGCTGTTTTTT. The chain carries TRBV19 and TRBJ2-2; no clear D. This CDR3 contains 13 residues. The germline V gene has CDR1 LNHDA and CDR2 SQIVND (reference sequence). Deletions cut 6 bases from V and 7 bases from J, with 12 bases between.

This sequence joins TRBV19 and TRBJ2-7, with TRBD2 identical over 10 bases. V shed 6 bases and J 5 bases; nucleotides not matched to a gene: 4. CDR3 size: 13 residues. Germline loops: CDR1 LNHDA, CDR2 SQIVND (reference sequence). In DNA form, the CDR3 reads TGTGCCAGTAGCCGAGGACTAGCGGACGAGCAGTACTTC. Protein: CASSRGLADEQYF.

Points on this clone: A junction end diverges from the germline sequence, so it may reflect a read error. This chain links TRBV6-5 with TRBJ2-5; D is perhaps TRBD2 (5 bases). The CDR3 has 15 residues. CDR1 and CDR2 (germline): MNHEY, SVGAGI. As DNA, the CDR3 is TGTGACAGCAGTTACTCGAGCGGATCCCCGCGAGAGCAGTACTTC. This codes for CDSSYSSGSPREQYF.

The J gene is TRBJ2-7, the V gene TRBV7-9; 8 bases agree with TRBD2. Germline assignment: CDR1 SEHNR and CDR2 FQNEAQ (reference sequence). J lost 0 bases, V lost 5 bases, and 9 bases had no gene match. CDR3 size: 16 residues. The CDR3 DNA sequence: TGTGCCAGCAGCCCCGCACCCCGGGGGGGCTCCTACGAGCAGTACTTC. Its translation: CASSPAPRGGSYEQYF.

The chain carries TRBV2 and TRBJ2-2; 12 nucleotides agree with TRBD2. V was clipped by 10 bases and J by 6 bases; unmatched bases: 3. The length of the CDR3 is 13 residues. CDR1 and CDR2 from the germline V gene are SNHLY and FYNNEI. CDR3 protein: CAIRLAGAGELFF. The DNA of the CDR3 is TGTGCCATTCGACTAGCGGGAGCCGGGGAGCTGTTTTTT.

CDR3 sequence reads: CASSKEGDGGGCRYSSYEQYF. In DNA form, the CDR3 reads TGTGCCAGCAGCAAAGAGGGGGATGGTGGCGGGTGCCGCTATTCTTCCTACGAGCAGTACTTC. This chain uses TRBV21-1 with TRBJ2-7; TRBD1, the D gene given by the table, was not confirmed from the DNA. TRBV21-1 is labeled a pseudogene. This CDR3 is built from 21 residues.

The count of this clone is one. The chain uses TRBV4-3 and TRBJ2-7; a weak D match, TRBD1 (5 bases). V dropped 1 base and J dropped 6 bases, with 10 bases sitting between them. This CDR3 is 13 amino acids long. CDR1 and CDR2 from the germline V gene are LGHNA and YSLEER. The CDR3 DNA follows: TGCGCCAGCAGCCAAGGTGGGGCCCCCGAGCAGTACTTC. Translation gives CASSQGGAPEQYF.